The subject of this entry is one T cell receptor (beta chain). Its cognate antigen has yet to be identified. It has no much larger one-base neighbor in the sample; base qualities were not kept. Per the germline V gene, SGHDN is the CDR1 and FVKESK is the CDR2. Measured from the cysteine to the phenylalanine, the CDR3 is 12 residues long. Only CDR3 DNA is held: 36 bases, read in frame from base 1. The germline ends are 8 bases apart after V is trimmed by 6 bases and J by 4 bases. The cohort consisted of 666 healthy bone marrow donors. At the time of sampling, all cohort members were nominally healthy, though unrecorded immune exposures were likely present. The donor was CMV seropositive and belonged to the group of over 250 seropositive cohort members. A peripheral blood sample was collected from each donor, and TCR beta sequencing was performed on peripheral blood mononuclear cells. The Qiagen DNeasy Blood Extraction Kit was used to extract genomic DNA from the blood cell samples.

This sample was included in a study of cytomegalovirus exposure and HLA in healthy donors (TCRdb year 2017). In the study overall: In an earlier analysis of 587 of the donors, approximately 260 Gb of sequence data and 90 million to 120 million unique TCR beta sequences from 180 million or so T cells were reported. In a later genetic analysis, genome-wide SNP genotypes for about 65% of the roughly 670 donors were used, and that subset was treated as a discovery cohort. HLA typing included class I and class II loci at four-digit resolution. Because of strong linkage in the cohort, a few DR-DQ haplotypes were treated as single units for association and clustering. Typing coverage differed by locus: A, B, C, DRB1 and DQB1 were typed in about 629-630 donors, DQA1 in 500 to 550, DPA1 in some 610, and DPB1 in just under 490. About 320 gigabases of sequencing data and some 85 million unique TCR sequences were included in an early release covering around 600 HLA-typed donors. Every discovery cohort repertoire had been produced on one sequencing platform. To decide whether each TCR beta V gene segment behaved as functional or pseudogenic, an earlier analysis of over 500 of the donors relied on high-throughput TCR beta sequencing. Of the 398 genotyped donors, approximately 81% were placed in the genetic ancestry cluster associated with self-reported Caucasian donors. In addition to the first cohort of approximately 670 subjects, a separate validation cohort of approximately 120 different subjects was used. Alongside the repertoire data, information on donor age, sex, ethnicity and CMV serostatus was compiled. The study aimed to test whether signatures of past pathogen exposure could be identified by cataloging public T cell receptors. In a later analysis, previously published TCR beta repertoires from about 670 donors were re-analyzed and high-resolution HLA genotyping was added so that TCR occurrence patterns could be studied. Among several hundred genotyped donors of the cohort, an average of around 220,000 unique TCR beta nucleotide sequences was sequenced per donor, of which about 20% were non-productive. Using immunosequencing, the study profiled T cell repertoires from fewer than 700 subjects and related those repertoires to cytomegalovirus serostatus. To predict cytomegalovirus infection status, the study combined high-throughput TCR immunosequencing, statistical association of individual TCRs with disease status, and machine learning. Rather than using new phenotypic data, the later analysis identified candidate immune exposures from TCR beta sequences and from how often those sequences occurred across donors. General conclusions and limits of the study: In a later analysis, TCR association rates were found to vary across HLA loci, with the most associated TCRs seen for DRB1 alleles and the fewest for HLA-C alleles. Broadly in line with IMGT annotations, most TCR beta V segments showed up in productive rearrangements about 87% or about 30% of the time in an earlier analysis of several hundred of the donors. HLA typing was unavailable for some donors at each locus, so association tests used only the typed subset. Specific HLA alleles were associated with 18,000 or so TCR beta sequences at a false discovery rate of 0.05 in a later analysis. It was suggested by the authors that the approach could potentially be generalized to other disease states and immunological phenotypes. A later genetic analysis associated a missense DCLRE1C variant with V-gene and J-gene trimming of TCR beta chains, and an independent cohort replicated the association. The earlier analysis of a few hundred of the donors excluded some 16 rarely observed V segments, including chromosome 9 orphons, because counts were too low. For the cohort, immune exposure information was limited to CMV serostatus. A few of the identified cytomegalovirus-associated TCR beta chains were confirmed in vitro to be specific for cytomegalovirus antigens. Linkage disequilibrium might explain the correlated functional status among segregating V segments, but an unknown experimental factor could not be ruled out. Cytomegalovirus status was reported to be diagnosed by the classifier with high specificity and sensitivity in both the original and validation cohorts. A further reported finding was that TCR beta sequences accurately predicted the HLA-A and HLA-B alleles for most subjects in the first cohort. Several of the top co-occurrence clusters appeared to be linked to parvovirus B19, influenza, CMV and Epstein-Barr virus, according to a later analysis. A total of fewer than 200 TCR beta chains were listed by the study as associated with cytomegalovirus. Because the 87-base-pair reads could not distinguish some IMGT-functional V segments, including TRBV6-2 and TRBV6-3, those segments were excluded. Roughly uniform sequencing depth across donors was assumed in presence/absence analyses, although this assumption may not hold. When HLA alleles, especially DR and DQ, strongly co-occurred, TCR associations were difficult to assign to individual alleles. This cohort had only TCR beta chains sequenced, and the lack of alpha or paired-chain data limited which features could be detected. In a later analysis, HLA-associated TCR beta chains showed more clonal expansion and lower generation probabilities than non-associated chains that were equally common. The sequencing pipeline was judged likely to have produced a cluster of highly shared sequence variants as a technical artifact. Compared with the approximately 670-donor mean, donors in an Asian-associated ancestry cluster had fewer N-insertions in productive TCRs, according to a later genetic analysis. Across donors, most TCR sequences were observed very rarely, whereas some public TCRs were present in many individuals. A later analysis found that most CMV-associated TCR beta chains appeared HLA-restricted, with HLA associations seemingly driven largely by CMV exposure.

Library preparation used the immunoSEQ multiplex PCR assay. The multiplex PCR relied on a mix of 60 forward primers for TCR Vbeta segments and 13 reverse primers for TCR Jbeta segments. A multiplex PCR assay on genomic DNA amplified the CDR3 region of rearranged TCR beta genes. The Illumina HiSeq System was used to sequence the amplified TCR beta libraries as 87-base-pair reads. The authors processed their data as follows. A later analysis tallied approximately 87 million unique TCR beta chains across the 666 repertoires, and approximately 9.9 million of those chains were shared by two or more donors. To remove PCR and sequencing errors, raw reads were error-corrected and collapsed into unique sequences using a nearest-neighbor algorithm that merged closely related sequences. Alignment of CDR3 sequences to IMGT reference sequences was used to assign V, D and J gene segments. For a sequence to be retained, a match of at least six nucleotides was required to both a V gene segment and a J gene segment. Rearrangements were called productive when the CDR3 lacked stop codons and stayed in frame with V and J; all others were non-productive. CDR3 was defined according to IMGT convention as the region running from the second conserved V-encoded cysteine to the conserved J-encoded phenylalanine. Sequences without an unambiguous match to a single V gene segment were excluded from the earlier analysis of almost 600 of the donors. An earlier analysis of 500 to 700 of the donors classified V segments as functional when productive rearrangements were above 56.7% and as segregating when the standard deviation between donors was above 5%. To diagnose cytomegalovirus status from the catalog of TCR beta chain sequences, a statistical classification framework was built. A later analysis assigned V and J genes by comparing TCR nucleotide sequences with IMGT/GENE-DB human TR gene sequences. In a later analysis, CDR3 sequences and most-parsimonious VDJ recombination scenarios were assigned using the TCRdist pipeline. In a later analysis, each TCR beta chain was defined by its CDR3 amino acid sequence together with its V-gene family, and reads lacking a unique V-gene family were excluded. In a later analysis, approximately 590 highly shared, low-generation-probability nucleotide sequences were removed to address suspected cross-contamination and a sequencing artifact. In a later analysis, a clonal expansion index for each public chain was calculated from normalized within-repertoire ranks of inferred template counts. In a later analysis, generation probabilities were computed with a VDJ recombination model fitted to out-of-frame rearrangements, and the resulting probabilities were checked against IGoR. Hypergeometric tests were used in a later analysis to score TCR-TCR, TCR-HLA and TCR-CMV co-occurrence, with a repertoire-size bias correction applied to the TCR pairs. A later analysis estimated false discovery rates by permuting HLA or CMV assignments 20 times. In a later analysis, co-occurring TCRs were grouped with DBSCAN, and TCRdist sequence similarity was added when clustering was performed within HLA-allele-positive subsets. Repertoires with fewer than 30,000 or more than 120,000 public chains, plus five repertoires with anomalous nucleotide sharing, were excluded from co-occurrence clustering. TCRdb retrieved this table from immuneACCESS and kept in-frame rearrangements only. Not all clones are present; in checked studies, unresolved V genes account for under half, and no reason is known for the remainder. V, J and clone size were drawn from that table, and D and trimming were deduced from the DNA. Present in this sample are 150,000 to 200,000 clones, over 80% of which were seen just once. The biggest ten clones account for 1.5% of the sample.

The sample was PBMCs. The clonotype was recovered from a girl aged 10-17 years in good health and CMV-seropositive. Recombination linked TRBV14 to TRBJ2-3; no D gene is confidently identified. In nucleotide form, the sequence is TGTGCCAGCAGTCCGTTAGCAGATACGCAGTATTTT. This sequence encodes CASSPLADTQYF.